The source of this T cell receptor beta chain is a study of blood T cell repertoires in COVID-19. Study details: Both acute and convalescent COVID-19 samples were obtained from the United States, Italy and Spain. T cells, B-cell-depleted T cells, or PBMCs provided the cDNA or gDNA that served as material.

This clone is a singleton in its sample. The CDR3 sequence is 16 residues long. From germline, CDR1 is MDHEN and CDR2 SYDVKM. Deletions cut 5 bases from V and 5 bases from J, with 18 bases between. Per the study methods: For nucleated cells, counts were estimated from reference gene primer amplification. Some clones are missing from TCRdb's copy, which holds only in-frame ones; the method was immunoSEQ multiplex PCR. V, J and clone size are those of that table, while D and trimming were read from the DNA. The repertoire holds hundreds of thousands of clones, with 70% to 90% as singletons. The clonotype comes from a man younger than 35 with active or convalescent COVID-19. This sequence joins TRBV28 and TRBJ2-2; tentative D call: TRBD1 (8 bases). The sample taken for sequencing was peripheral blood. For the CDR3, the DNA is TGTGCCAGCAGTCCACGGACAGGGCGGGGGACCGGGGAGCTGTTTTTT. It yields the protein CASSPRTGRGTGELFF.